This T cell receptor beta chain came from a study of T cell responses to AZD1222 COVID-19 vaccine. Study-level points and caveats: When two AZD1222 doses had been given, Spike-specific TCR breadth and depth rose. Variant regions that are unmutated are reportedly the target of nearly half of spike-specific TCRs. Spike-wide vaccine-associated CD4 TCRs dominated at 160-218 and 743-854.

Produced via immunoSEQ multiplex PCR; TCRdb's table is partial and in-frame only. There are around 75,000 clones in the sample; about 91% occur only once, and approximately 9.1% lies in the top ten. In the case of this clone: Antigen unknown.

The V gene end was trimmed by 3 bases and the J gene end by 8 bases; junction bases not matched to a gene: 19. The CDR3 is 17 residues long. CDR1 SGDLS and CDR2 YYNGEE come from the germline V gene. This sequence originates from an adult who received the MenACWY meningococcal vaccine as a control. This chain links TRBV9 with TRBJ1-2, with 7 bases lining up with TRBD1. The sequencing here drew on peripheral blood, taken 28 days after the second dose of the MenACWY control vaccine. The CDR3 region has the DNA TGTGCCAGCAGCGCCGGGACAGTATACGACCGAAATGGGGGCTACACCTTC. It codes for CASSAGTVYDRNGGYTF.